One sample yielded the 14 T cell receptor beta chains listed below, sequenced in a study of OX40 agonist ivuxolimab in advanced cancers. Assay: immunoSEQ multiplex PCR; the TCRdb copy retains only in-frame clones and omits some. There are around 21,000 clones in the sample; just under 85% occur only once, and roughly 32% lies in the top ten. Material: CD4+ or CD8+ T cells sorted from blood, obtained in a trial of the OX40 agonist ivuxolimab. The receptors were gathered from an adult with an advanced solid tumor such as melanoma, head and neck, liver or kidney cancer.

This clone was observed once. The chain couples TRBV6-5 to TRBJ2-7; D is unclear. V was clipped by 2 bases and J by 0 bases, with 14 bases between them. This CDR3 spans 16 amino acids. Germline CDR1 is MNHEY and CDR2 is SVGAGI. The CDR3 is CASSYRLVSSSYEQYF. CDR3 DNA sequence: TGTGCCAGCAGTTACCGGCTAGTGAGTAGCTCCTACGAGCAGTACTTC.

V and J are TRBV7-9 and TRBJ1-2, with D perhaps matching TRBD1 (6 bases). Germline V CDR1 and CDR2: SEHNR, FQNEAQ (reference sequence). Trimming cost V 3 bases and J 8 bases, with 16 bases left between them. The CDR3 extends over 14 amino acids. CDR3 loop: CASSFPPHRDGYTF. As DNA, the CDR3 is TGTGCCAGCAGCTTCCCCCCCCACAGGGACGGCTACACCTTC. Drawing the rest from reference TRBV7-9 and TRBJ1-2, the complete variable domain is DTGVSQNPRHKITKRGQNVTFRCDPISEHNRLYWYRQTLGQGPEFLTYFQNEAQLEKSRLLSDRFSAERPKGSFSTLEIQRTEQGDSAMYLCASSFPPHRDGYTFGSGTRLTVV.

This chain joins TRBV29-1 and TRBJ2-1, with D hard to call. This CDR3 has 12 residues. Germline-derived CDR1 and CDR2 are SQVTM and ANQGSEA. Trimming removed 5 bases at V and 2 bases at J, with 7 bases between. CDR3 amino acids: CSVNGPYNEQFF. The CDR3 nucleotides are TGCAGCGTTAACGGACCCTACAATGAGCAGTTCTTC.

The chain recombines TRBV27 with TRBJ2-5; D might be TRBD2 (6 bases). CDR3 length equals 15 residues. Looked up from germline, CDR1 is MNHEY and CDR2 is SMNVEV (reference sequence). Trimming took off 4 bases at V and 5 bases at J, with 17 bases between the two ends. The CDR3 loop reads CASSSAGGYTETQYF. The CDR3 DNA reads TGTGCCAGCAGTTCGGCAGGAGGGTATACGGAGACCCAGTACTTC.

With regard to this clone: The junction and the germline gene differ at one end; a read error may be behind it. The chain is built from TRBV7-9 and TRBJ2-5; a possible D gene is TRBD2 (5 bases). The CDR3 has 11 amino acids. Germline V gene data show CDR1 as SEHNR and CDR2 as FQNEAQ (reference sequence). The DNA of the CDR3 is TGTGCCAGCAGCTTAAGCGGCGGGCCCCACTTC. The encoded protein is CASSLSGGPHF.

The chain has TRBV19 and TRBJ2-1; TRBD2 matches at 12 bases. Trimming removed 6 bases from V and 6 bases from J; junction bases left unmatched: 6. The CDR3 consists of 15 residues. From germline, CDR1 is LNHDA and CDR2 SQIVND (reference sequence). The CDR3 loop is CASSLAGGPSNEQFF. The CDR3 DNA sequence: TGTGCCAGTAGCCTAGCGGGAGGGCCATCCAATGAGCAGTTCTTC.

This chain links TRBV11-2 with TRBJ2-7; the D gene is possibly TRBD1 (6 bases). The CDR3 sequence is 14 residues long. Germline assignment: CDR1 SGHAT and CDR2 FQNNGV. V was shortened by 1 base and J by 3 bases, with 10 bases between the two germline ends. DNA of the CDR3: TGTGCCAGCAGCTTAGGCAGGGGCAACTACGAGCAGTACTTC. This encodes CASSLGRGNYEQYF.

CDR3 sequence: CASSIDRGSYEQYF. The CDR3 coding sequence is TGTGCCAGCAGCATCGACAGGGGCTCCTACGAGCAGTACTTC. This chain links TRBV5-6 with TRBJ2-7; 8 bases agree with TRBD1. This CDR3 is 14 amino acids long. Germline V gene lookup returns CDR1 SGHDT and CDR2 YYEEEE. Trimming cost V 4 bases and J 0 bases; bases outside gene matches: 3.

The chain carries TRBV28 and TRBJ1-4, with 7 bases matching TRBD1. The CDR3 sequence is 18 residues long. Germline assignment: CDR1 MDHEN and CDR2 SYDVKM. Germline trimming cut 5 bases from V and 0 bases from J; bases unmatched to any gene: 12. The CDR3 DNA sequence: TGTGCCAGCAGTCTCCGACGGGACAGCTATGCAACTAATGAAAAACTGTTTTTT. As protein: CASSLRRDSYATNEKLFF.

This clone was recorded only once. The chain couples TRBV19 to TRBJ1-3; TRBD1 is a possible D gene (5 bases). The CDR3 length is 14 residues. Germline lookup yields CDR1 LNHDA and CDR2 SQIVND (reference sequence). Trimming left V 5 bases short and J 3 bases short, with 11 bases between. CDR3 coding DNA: TGTGCCAGTAGTGCCGTGGGGGATGGAAACACCATATATTTT. It specifies CASSAVGDGNTIYF.

This chain uses TRBV19 with TRBJ2-5; D call uncertain. V shed 2 bases and J shed 2 bases, with 9 bases lying between them. This CDR3 is built from 14 residues. The germline V gene encodes CDR1 LNHDA and CDR2 SQIVND (reference sequence). The CDR3: CASSIPHSQETQYF. DNA for the CDR3: TGTGCCAGTAGTATACCCCACAGTCAAGAGACCCAGTACTTC.

The V gene is TRBV29-1, the J gene TRBJ2-7; perhaps TRBD2 as D (6 bases). This CDR3 is built from 13 residues. V lost 5 bases, J lost 0 bases, and 11 bases lay in between. From germline, CDR1 is SQVTM and CDR2 ANQGSEA. The CDR3, as DNA: TGCAGCGTTCAGGAGGGATCCTCCTACGAGCAGTACTTC. Its translation: CSVQEGSSYEQYF.

This clone was seen a single time. J is TRBJ2-7 and V is TRBV2; 12 bases match TRBD2. The V segment lost 5 bases and the J segment 1 base; nucleotides outside the gene matches: 3. CDR1 and CDR2 from the germline V gene are SNHLY and FYNNEI. The CDR3 length is 15 residues. The CDR3 is CASSRTSGASYEQYF. The CDR3 DNA sequence: TGTGCCAGCAGTCGGACTAGCGGGGCATCCTACGAGCAGTACTTC.

The V call is TRBV5-6, the J call TRBJ1-2; TRBD1 is a possible D gene (5 bases). CDR1 is SGHDT and CDR2 is YYEEEE in the germline V gene. CDR3 length: 15 residues. Trimming took off 4 bases at V and 5 bases at J, with 18 bases between the two ends. This CDR3 reads CASSAPRDRPYGYTF. CDR3 bases: TGTGCCAGCAGCGCGCCCCGGGACCGCCCTTATGGCTACACCTTC.